The rows below give T cell receptor beta chains drawn from one sample of a study of T cells in localized non-small cell lung cancer. Sequencing used immunoSEQ multiplex PCR; TCRdb keeps in-frame clones, though not all of them. The data hold 45,000 to 70,000 clones, with roughly 85% observed a single time. Sequenced material: peripheral blood, taken before any cancer treatment. The receptors stem from a woman between 40 and 69 years old with stage I lung adenocarcinoma. The CDR3 runs from the conserved cysteine through the conserved F or W. D genes are given only for firm matches. Clone size, where shown, is once, few, many, or a class for clones that have expanded.

V,J,D,size,CDR3,DNA
TRBV27,TRBJ2-2,.,.,CASRHGGLGGELFF,TGTGCCAGCAGACACGGGGGGCTGGGCGGGGAGCTGTTTTTT
TRBV7-2,TRBJ2-3,.,.,CASSFRRSGTDTQYF,TGTGCCAGCAGCTTCAGACGGTCTGGCACAGATACGCAGTATTTT
TRBV9,TRBJ2-3,TRBD1,.,CASSAGTGSTDTQYF,TGTGCCAGCAGCGCCGGGACAGGAAGCACAGATACGCAGTATTTT
TRBV2,TRBJ1-5,TRBD1,.,CASSDTGGNQPQHF,TGTGCCAGCAGTGATACAGGGGGCAATCAGCCCCAGCATTTT
TRBV27,TRBJ1-1,.,few,CASSVVWETEAFF,TGTGCCAGCAGCGTAGTATGGGAGACTGAAGCTTTCTTT
TRBV27,TRBJ2-7,TRBD1,.,CASGLSRDSHEQYF,TGTGCCAGCGGTCTAAGCCGGGACAGCCACGAGCAGTACTTC
TRBV28,TRBJ1-1,.,few,CASTLPGNTEAFF,TGTGCCAGCACCCTACCGGGGAACACTGAAGCTTTCTTT
TRBV7-8,TRBJ1-1,.,.,CASSLTLANTEAFF,TGTGCCAGCAGCTTAACCTTAGCCAACACTGAAGCTTTCTTT
TRBV6-5,TRBJ1-1,.,.,CASSPLLLNTEAFF,TGTGCCAGCAGTCCCTTACTTTTAAACACTGAGGCTTTCTTT
TRBV6-5,TRBJ1-5,.,.,CASSKGFGNQPQHF,TGTGCCAGCAGTAAGGGGTTCGGCAATCAGCCCCAGCATTTT
TRBV19,TRBJ1-1,.,.,CASSILDVSNTEAFF,TGTGCCAGTAGTATTTTGGACGTCTCGAACACTGAAGCTTTCTTT
TRBV6-5,TRBJ2-7,.,once,CASSDRPTIEQYF,TGTGCCAGCAGCGACAGGCCCACGATTGAGCAGTACTTC
TRBV7-2,TRBJ1-4,.,.,CASSPDQGRNEKLFF,TGTGCCAGCAGCCCCGACCAGGGGCGTAATGAAAAACTGTTTTTT
TRBV7-2,TRBJ2-5,.,.,CASSFLETQYF,TGTGCCAGCAGCTTCCTAGAGACCCAGTACTTC
TRBV7-2,TRBJ2-7,.,.,CASSLRWTYEQYF,TGTGCCAGCAGCTTACGCTGGACCTACGAGCAGTACTTC
TRBV7-3,TRBJ2-1,TRBD2,.,CASSLRGGHNEQFF,TGTGCCAGCAGCTTAAGGGGGGGACACAATGAGCAGTTCTTC
TRBV30,TRBJ1-2,.,.,CACRLDLAANYGYTF,TGTGCCTGCCGCCTCGATTTGGCGGCTAACTATGGCTACACCTTC
TRBV7-9,TRBJ2-5,TRBD1,.,CASSYRQGDRETQYF,TGTGCCAGCAGCTACCGACAGGGGGACAGGGAGACCCAGTACTTC
TRBV19,TRBJ1-5,TRBD1,few,CASSTLGQGRYNQPQHF,TGTGCCAGTAGTACGCTCGGACAGGGCCGATACAATCAGCCCCAGCATTTT
TRBV5-1,TRBJ2-7,TRBD1,.,CASSMLRDRGYEQYF,TGCGCCAGCAGCATGCTCCGGGACAGGGGCTACGAGCAGTACTTC